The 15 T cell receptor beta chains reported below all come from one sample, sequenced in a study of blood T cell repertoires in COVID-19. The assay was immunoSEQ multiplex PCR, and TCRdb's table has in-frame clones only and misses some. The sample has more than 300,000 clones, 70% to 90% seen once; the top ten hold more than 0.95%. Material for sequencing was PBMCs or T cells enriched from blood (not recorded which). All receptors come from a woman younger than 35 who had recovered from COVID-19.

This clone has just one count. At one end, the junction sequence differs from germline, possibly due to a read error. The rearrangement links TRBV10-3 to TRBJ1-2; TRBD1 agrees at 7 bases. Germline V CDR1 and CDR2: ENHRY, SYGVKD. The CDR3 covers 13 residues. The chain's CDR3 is CAIGDRAVWGYTF. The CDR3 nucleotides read TGTGCCATCGGTGACAGGGCTGTGTGGGGCTACACCTTC.

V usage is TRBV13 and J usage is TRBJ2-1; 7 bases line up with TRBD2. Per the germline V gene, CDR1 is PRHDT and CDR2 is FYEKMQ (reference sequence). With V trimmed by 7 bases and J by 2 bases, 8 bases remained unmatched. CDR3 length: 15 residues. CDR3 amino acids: CASNAGDQAYNEQFF. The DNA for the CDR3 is TGTGCCAGCAACGCGGGGGACCAAGCCTACAATGAGCAGTTCTTC.

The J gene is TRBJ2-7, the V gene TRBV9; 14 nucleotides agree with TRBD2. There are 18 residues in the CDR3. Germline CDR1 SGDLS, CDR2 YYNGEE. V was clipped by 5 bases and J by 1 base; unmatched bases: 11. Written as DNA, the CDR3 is TGTGCCAGCAGGGCTGGGACTAGCGGGGGAATCGGGTCCTACGAGCAGTACTTC. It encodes CASRAGTSGGIGSYEQYF.

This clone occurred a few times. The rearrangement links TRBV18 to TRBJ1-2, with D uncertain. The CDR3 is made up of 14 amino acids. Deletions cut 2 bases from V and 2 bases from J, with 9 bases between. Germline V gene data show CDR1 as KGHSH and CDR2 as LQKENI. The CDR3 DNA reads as TGTGCCAGCTCACCAGCCGGGATCAACTATGGCTACACCTTC. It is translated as CASSPAGINYGYTF.

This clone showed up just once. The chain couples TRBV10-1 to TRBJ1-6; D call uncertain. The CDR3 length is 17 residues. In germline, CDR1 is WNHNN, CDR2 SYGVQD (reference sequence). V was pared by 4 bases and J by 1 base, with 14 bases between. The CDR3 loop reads CASSAGLGRSYNSPLHF. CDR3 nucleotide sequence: TGCGCCAGCAGTGCCGGCCTCGGGAGGTCCTATAATTCACCCCTCCACTTT.

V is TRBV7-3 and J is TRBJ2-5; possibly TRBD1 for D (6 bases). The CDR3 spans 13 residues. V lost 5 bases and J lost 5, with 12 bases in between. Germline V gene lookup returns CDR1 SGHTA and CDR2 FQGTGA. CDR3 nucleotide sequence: TGTGCCAGCAGCCGTACAGGGTGGGAGACCCAGTACTTC. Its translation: CASSRTGWETQYF.

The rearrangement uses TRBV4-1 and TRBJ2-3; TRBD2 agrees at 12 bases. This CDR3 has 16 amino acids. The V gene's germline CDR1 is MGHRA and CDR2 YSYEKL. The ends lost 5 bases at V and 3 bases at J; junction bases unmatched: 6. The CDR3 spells CASSFTSGGNTDTQYF. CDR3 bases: TGCGCCAGCAGCTTCACTAGCGGGGGGAATACAGATACGCAGTATTTT.

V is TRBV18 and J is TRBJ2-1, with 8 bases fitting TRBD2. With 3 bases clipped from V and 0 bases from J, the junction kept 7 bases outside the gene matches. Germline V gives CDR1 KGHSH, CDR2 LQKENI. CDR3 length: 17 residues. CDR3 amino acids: CASSPTSVMSSYNEQFF. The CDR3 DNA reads TGTGCCAGCTCACCGACTAGCGTCATGAGCTCCTACAATGAGCAGTTCTTC.

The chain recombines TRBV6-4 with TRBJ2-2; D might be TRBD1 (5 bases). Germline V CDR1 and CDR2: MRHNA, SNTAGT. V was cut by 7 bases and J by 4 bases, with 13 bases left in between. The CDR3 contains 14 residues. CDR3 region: CASKAREGTGELFF. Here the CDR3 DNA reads TGTGCCAGCAAGGCCAGGGAAGGCACCGGGGAGCTGTTTTTT.

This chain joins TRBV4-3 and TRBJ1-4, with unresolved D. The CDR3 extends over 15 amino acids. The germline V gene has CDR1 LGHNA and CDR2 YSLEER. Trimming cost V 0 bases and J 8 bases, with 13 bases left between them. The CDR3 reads CASSQEGRVGEKLFF. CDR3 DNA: TGCGCCAGCAGCCAAGAAGGCCGGGTAGGCGAAAAACTGTTTTTT.

This CDR3 is CATSRVDQPQHF. In DNA, the CDR3 is TGTGCCACCAGCAGAGTAGATCAGCCCCAGCATTTT. This rearrangement joins TRBV15 to TRBJ1-5; no firm D call. The CDR3 has 12 residues. Germline CDR1 is LNHNV and CDR2 is YYDKDF (reference sequence). The V end was cut by 1 base, the J end by 5 bases, with 3 bases between. Full variable domain (remainder filled in from reference TRBV15 and TRBJ1-5): DAMVIQNPRYQVTQFGKPVTLSCSQTLNHNVMYWYQQKSSQAPKLLFHYYDKDFNNEADTPDNFQSRRPNTSFCFLDIRSPGLGDTAMYLCATSRVDQPQHFGDGTRLSIL.

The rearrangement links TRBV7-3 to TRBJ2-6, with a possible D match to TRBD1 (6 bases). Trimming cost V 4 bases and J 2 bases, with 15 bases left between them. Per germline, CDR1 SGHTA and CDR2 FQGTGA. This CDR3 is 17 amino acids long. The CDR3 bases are TGTGCCAGCAGCTATGGCCCTCCAGGGGCTGGGGCCAACGTCCTGACTTTC. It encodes CASSYGPPGAGANVLTF.

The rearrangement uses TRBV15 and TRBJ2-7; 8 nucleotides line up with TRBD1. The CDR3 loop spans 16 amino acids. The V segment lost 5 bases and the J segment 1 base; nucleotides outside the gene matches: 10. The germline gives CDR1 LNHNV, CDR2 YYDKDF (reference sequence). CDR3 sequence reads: CATSGKRTGKSYEQYF. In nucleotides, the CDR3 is TGTGCCACCAGCGGCAAGAGGACAGGGAAGTCCTACGAGCAGTACTTC. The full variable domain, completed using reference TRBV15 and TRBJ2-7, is DAMVIQNPRYQVTQFGKPVTLSCSQTLNHNVMYWYQQKSSQAPKLLFHYYDKDFNNEADTPDNFQSRRPNTSFCFLDIRSPGLGDTAMYLCATSGKRTGKSYEQYFGPGTRLTVT.

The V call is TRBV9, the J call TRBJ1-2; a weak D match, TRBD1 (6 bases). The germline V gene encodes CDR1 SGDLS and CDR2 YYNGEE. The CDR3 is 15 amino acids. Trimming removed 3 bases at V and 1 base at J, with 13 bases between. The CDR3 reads CASSAGQSGNYGYTF. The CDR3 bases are TGTGCCAGCAGCGCCGGACAGTCCGGTAACTATGGCTACACCTTC.

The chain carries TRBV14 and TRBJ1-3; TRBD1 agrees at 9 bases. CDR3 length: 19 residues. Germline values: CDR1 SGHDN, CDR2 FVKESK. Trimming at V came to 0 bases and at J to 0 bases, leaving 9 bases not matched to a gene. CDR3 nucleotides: TGTGCCAGCAGCCAAGATTTGGGGACAGGGCTCTTCTCTGGAAACACCATATATTTT. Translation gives CASSQDLGTGLFSGNTIYF.